The present entry profiles one T cell receptor beta chain with its context. TCRdb's copy holds only in-frame clones and misses some; the assay was immunoSEQ multiplex PCR. This sample has 240,000 or so clones, with roughly 80% found just once. The sample comes from a study of blood T cell repertoires in COVID-19. The ends lost 5 bases at V and 8 bases at J; junction bases unmatched: 9. CDR1 is LNHNV, CDR2 YYDKDF, per germline (reference sequence). The CDR3 totals 15 residues. The chain couples TRBV15 to TRBJ1-6; TRBD1 matches at 7 bases. This receptor was identified in a woman aged 18-29 years with acute or convalescent COVID-19. Material: peripheral blood. DNA of the CDR3: TGTGCCACCAGCCCCCACCGGGACAGTTATTCACCCCTCCACTTT. Amino acids: CATSPHRDSYSPLHF.